The rows below give T cell receptor beta chains drawn from one sample of a study of cytomegalovirus exposure and HLA in healthy donors. Measured with immunoSEQ multiplex PCR; TCRdb has only the in-frame clones, and not every one. Of 100,000 to 150,000 clones listed, over 70% are singletons. The sequenced material came from PBMCs. The source of these receptors is a middle-aged woman in good health and CMV-seronegative. CDR3s leave out the opening cysteine and the closing phenylalanine or tryptophan.

v_gene	j_gene	CDR3aa
TRBV7-6	TRBJ2-5	ASSPPNRGREETQY
TRBV5-1	TRBJ2-7	ASSFPGGTYEQY
TRBV7-9	TRBJ1-4	ASSLRDRVAEKLF
TRBV7-2	TRBJ2-7	ASSPRFEQY
TRBV14	TRBJ2-1	ASSQDHGAPYNEQF
TRBV5-1	TRBJ2-2	ASSYAKTGTNTGELF
TRBV7-2	TRBJ2-5	ASSLLTPASGQETQY
TRBV7-2	TRBJ2-4	ASSHRTSGGGGGIQY
TRBV9	TRBJ2-1	ASTASGHIDNEQF
TRBV27	TRBJ2-1	ASSLRGYKGFQF
TRBV9	TRBJ2-3	ASSVASSRAPFTQY
TRBV28	TRBJ2-5	ASSLGLAGVQETQY
TRBV28	TRBJ2-5	ASTPVGVRETQY
TRBV19	TRBJ2-3	ASSVQGASTDTQY
TRBV18	TRBJ2-5	ASSRDTEETQY
TRBV28	TRBJ2-1	ASRVGGGSYNEQF
TRBV7-9	TRBJ2-7	ASSSVHRGSYEQY
TRBV5-4	TRBJ2-3	ASSSMDYDTQY
TRBV7-9	TRBJ2-5	ASSLGTVGETQY
TRBV9	TRBJ2-1	ASSRSGMVNEQF
TRBV7-2	TRBJ2-3	ASNPSRTDTQY
TRBV27	TRBJ1-5	ASRKSGGPAANNQPQH
TRBV6-5	TRBJ2-3	ASSYRQGASTDTQY
TRBV27	TRBJ2-7	ASGFTGTGQY
TRBV15	TRBJ1-1	ATSRDLTAQAF
TRBV14	TRBJ2-7	ASSQDQWGHSYEQY
TRBV13	TRBJ1-4	ASSSTGQPEKLF
TRBV19	TRBJ2-3	ASRLAGGADTQY
TRBV28	TRBJ1-4	ASSSSRQGGREKLF
TRBV5-1	TRBJ1-3	ASSFRTGTGNTIY
TRBV6-5	TRBJ1-2	ASSLQGLHT
TRBV19	TRBJ2-7	ASSLLAGDNEQY
TRBV25-1	TRBJ1-1	ASSEYGRGAF
TRBV27	TRBJ2-3	ASSLLAGGADTQY
TRBV28	TRBJ2-1	ASSPRLAEDSYNEQF
TRBV10-1	TRBJ2-1	ASSAPPLQGNEQF
TRBV9	TRBJ1-5	ASSVGGRDQPQH
TRBV18	TRBJ2-6	ASSQQGASGANVLT
TRBV5-6	TRBJ2-7	ASSLPGPGSYEQY
TRBV5-4	TRBJ2-1	ASSLGQGGDEQF
TRBV11-2	TRBJ1-6	ASSPLQGNSPLH
TRBV10-3	TRBJ2-2	AIRPGTGEVGELF
TRBV5-6	TRBJ1-1	ASSLIAGRINTEAF
TRBV28	TRBJ1-6	ASSSPTGLDSPLH
TRBV23-1	TRBJ2-3	ASSQSVKRTDTQY
TRBV5-5	TRBJ1-6	ASRLGQGERRRNSPLH
TRBV2	TRBJ2-1	ASSVGQGVINEQF
TRBV27	TRBJ2-1	ASSPGTSGARSSYNEQF
TRBV29-1	TRBJ1-2	SVEGRGNYGYT
TRBV2	TRBJ1-1	ASSERGGDTEAF
TRBV6-1	TRBJ2-2	ASREGTGYGGELF
TRBV28	TRBJ1-3	ASTGGMDTIY
TRBV11-2	TRBJ2-7	ASSVDSGTSTSYEQY
TRBV7-9	TRBJ1-1	ASSPSGGTEAF